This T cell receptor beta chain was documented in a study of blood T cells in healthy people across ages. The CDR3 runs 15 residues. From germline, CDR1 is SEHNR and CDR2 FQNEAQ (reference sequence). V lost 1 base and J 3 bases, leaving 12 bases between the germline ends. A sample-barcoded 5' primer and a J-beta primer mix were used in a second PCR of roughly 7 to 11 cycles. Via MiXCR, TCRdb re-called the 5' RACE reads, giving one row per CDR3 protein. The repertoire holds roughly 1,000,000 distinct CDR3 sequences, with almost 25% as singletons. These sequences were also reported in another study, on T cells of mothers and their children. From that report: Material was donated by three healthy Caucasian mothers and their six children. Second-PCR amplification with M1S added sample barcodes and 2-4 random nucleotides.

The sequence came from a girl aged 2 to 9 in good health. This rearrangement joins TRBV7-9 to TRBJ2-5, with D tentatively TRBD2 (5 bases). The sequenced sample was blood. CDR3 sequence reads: CASSLVDAGKETQYF. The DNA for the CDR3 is TGTGCCAGCAGCTTAGTGGATGCGGGTAAAGAGACCCAGTACTTC.